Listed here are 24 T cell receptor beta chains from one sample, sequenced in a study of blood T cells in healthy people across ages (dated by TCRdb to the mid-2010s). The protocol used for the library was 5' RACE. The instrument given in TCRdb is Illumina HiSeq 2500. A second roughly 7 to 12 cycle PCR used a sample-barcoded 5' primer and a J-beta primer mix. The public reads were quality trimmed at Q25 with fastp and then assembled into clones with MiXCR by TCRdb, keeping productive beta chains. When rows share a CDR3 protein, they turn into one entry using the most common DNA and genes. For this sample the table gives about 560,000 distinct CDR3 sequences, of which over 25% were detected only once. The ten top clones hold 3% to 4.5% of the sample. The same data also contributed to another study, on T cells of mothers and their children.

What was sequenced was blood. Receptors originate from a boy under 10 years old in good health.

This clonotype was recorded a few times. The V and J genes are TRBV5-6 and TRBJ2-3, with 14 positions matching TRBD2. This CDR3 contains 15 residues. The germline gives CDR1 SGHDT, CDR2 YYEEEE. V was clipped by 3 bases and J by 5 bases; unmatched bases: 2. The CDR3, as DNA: TGTGCCAGCAGCTGGGGACTAGCGGGAGTAGATACGCAGTATTTT. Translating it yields CASSWGLAGVDTQYF.

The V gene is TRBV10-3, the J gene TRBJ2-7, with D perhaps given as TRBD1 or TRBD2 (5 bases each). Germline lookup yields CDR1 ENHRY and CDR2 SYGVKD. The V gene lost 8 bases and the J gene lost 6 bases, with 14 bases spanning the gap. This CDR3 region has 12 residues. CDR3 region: CAIAGTPVEQYF. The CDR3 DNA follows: TGTGCCATCGCCGGGACCCCAGTCGAGCAGTACTTC.

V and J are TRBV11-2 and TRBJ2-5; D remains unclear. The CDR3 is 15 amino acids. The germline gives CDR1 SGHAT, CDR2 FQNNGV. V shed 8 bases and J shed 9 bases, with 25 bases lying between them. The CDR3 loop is CASRDITGKAVAQYF. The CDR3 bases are TGTGCCAGCCGAGATATTACTGGGAAAGCAGTGGCCCAGTACTTC.

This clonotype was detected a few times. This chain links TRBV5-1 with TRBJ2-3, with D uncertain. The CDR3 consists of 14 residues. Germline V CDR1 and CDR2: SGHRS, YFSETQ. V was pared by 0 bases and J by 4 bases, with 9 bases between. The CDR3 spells CASSLAPESDTQYF. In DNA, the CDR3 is TGCGCCAGCAGCTTGGCTCCCGAATCAGATACGCAGTATTTT.

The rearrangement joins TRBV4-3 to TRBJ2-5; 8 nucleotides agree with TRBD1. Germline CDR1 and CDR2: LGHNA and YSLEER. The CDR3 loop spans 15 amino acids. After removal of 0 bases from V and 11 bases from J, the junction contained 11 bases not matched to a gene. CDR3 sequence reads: CASSQEGQAVGEQYF. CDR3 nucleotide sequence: TGCGCCAGCAGCCAAGAGGGACAGGCGGTGGGGGAGCAGTACTTC.

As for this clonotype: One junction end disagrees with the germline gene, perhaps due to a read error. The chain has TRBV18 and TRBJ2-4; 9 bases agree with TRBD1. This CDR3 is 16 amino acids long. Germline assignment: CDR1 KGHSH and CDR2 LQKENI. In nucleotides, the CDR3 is TGTGCCAGCTCATCCACAGGGGGCTGGTCCGGCAACATTCGGTACTTC. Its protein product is CASSSTGGWSGNIRYF.

The CDR3 DNA reads TGTGCCAGCAGTTACCGAGGCGGGGTGGAGGAGACCCAGTACTTC. Protein sequence: CASSYRGGVEETQYF. The chain has TRBV6-2 or TRBV6-3 and TRBJ2-5, with D possibly TRBD2 on 6 matching bases. The germline gives CDR1 MNHEY, CDR2 SVGEGT. Trimming shortened V by 2 bases and J by 5 bases, and 15 bases separated the two germline ends. CDR3 length equals 15 residues.

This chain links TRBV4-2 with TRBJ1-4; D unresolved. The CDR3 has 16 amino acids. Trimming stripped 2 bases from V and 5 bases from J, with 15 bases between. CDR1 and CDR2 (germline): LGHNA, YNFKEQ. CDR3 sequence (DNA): TGTGCCAGCAGCCAACCTTTAGGGTCGGGGAATGAAAAACTGTTTTTT. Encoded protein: CASSQPLGSGNEKLFF.

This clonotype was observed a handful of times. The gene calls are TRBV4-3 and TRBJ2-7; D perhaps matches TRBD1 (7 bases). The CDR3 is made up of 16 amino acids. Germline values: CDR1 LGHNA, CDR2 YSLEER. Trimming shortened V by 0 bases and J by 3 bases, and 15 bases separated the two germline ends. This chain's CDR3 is CASSQEGGDSLYEQYF. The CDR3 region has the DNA TGCGCCAGCAGCCAAGAAGGCGGGGACAGCCTCTACGAGCAGTACTTC.

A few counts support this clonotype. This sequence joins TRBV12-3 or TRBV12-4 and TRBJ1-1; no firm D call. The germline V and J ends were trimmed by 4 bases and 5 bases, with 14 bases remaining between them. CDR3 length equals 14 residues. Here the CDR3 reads CASSSTGGYTEAFF. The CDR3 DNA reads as TGTGCCAGCAGTTCTACCGGTGGATATACTGAAGCTTTCTTT.

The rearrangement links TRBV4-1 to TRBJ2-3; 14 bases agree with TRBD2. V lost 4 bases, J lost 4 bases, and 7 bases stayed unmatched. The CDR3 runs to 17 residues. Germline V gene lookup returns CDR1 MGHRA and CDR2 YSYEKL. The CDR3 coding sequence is TGCGCCAGCAGCCCTGGGACTAGCGGGAGTGGTGCAGATACGCAGTATTTT. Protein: CASSPGTSGSGADTQYF.

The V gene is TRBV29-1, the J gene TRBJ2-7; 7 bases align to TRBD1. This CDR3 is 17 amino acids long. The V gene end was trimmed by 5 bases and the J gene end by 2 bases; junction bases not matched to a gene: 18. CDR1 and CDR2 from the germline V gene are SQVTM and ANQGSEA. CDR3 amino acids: CSVQAARDRVSPYEQYF. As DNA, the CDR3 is TGCAGCGTTCAAGCCGCCCGAGACAGGGTGTCCCCCTACGAGCAGTACTTC.

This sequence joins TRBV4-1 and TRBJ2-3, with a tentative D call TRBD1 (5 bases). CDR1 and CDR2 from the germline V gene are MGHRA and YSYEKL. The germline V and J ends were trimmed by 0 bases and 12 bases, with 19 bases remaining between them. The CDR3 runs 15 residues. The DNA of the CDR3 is TGCGCCAGCAGCCAAGATAGGCAACAGGAAGAGACCCAGTATTTT. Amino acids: CASSQDRQQEETQYF.

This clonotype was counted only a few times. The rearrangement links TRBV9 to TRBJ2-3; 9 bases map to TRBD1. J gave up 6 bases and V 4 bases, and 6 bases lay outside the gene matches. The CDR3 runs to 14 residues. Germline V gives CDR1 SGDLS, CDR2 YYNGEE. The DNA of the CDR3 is TGTGCCAGCAGCCCACAGGGGGCTCGGGATACGCAGTATTTT. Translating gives CASSPQGARDTQYF.

In nucleotides, the CDR3 is TGTGCCAGCAGTGAATCCTCCCTAACGTGGGGTGAAGCTTTCTTT. Translation: CASSESSLTWGEAFF. The rearrangement uses TRBV25-1 and TRBJ1-1; D not certain. Germline CDR1 is MGHDK and CDR2 is SYGVNS. V dropped 1 base and J dropped 7 bases, with 16 bases sitting between them. CDR3 length: 15 residues.

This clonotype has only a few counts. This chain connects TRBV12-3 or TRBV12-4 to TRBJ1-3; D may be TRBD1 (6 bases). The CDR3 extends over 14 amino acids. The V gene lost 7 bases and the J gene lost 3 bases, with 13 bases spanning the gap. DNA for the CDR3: TGTGCCAGCACCCAAAGGGGGGTTGGAAACACCATATATTTT. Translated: CASTQRGVGNTIYF.

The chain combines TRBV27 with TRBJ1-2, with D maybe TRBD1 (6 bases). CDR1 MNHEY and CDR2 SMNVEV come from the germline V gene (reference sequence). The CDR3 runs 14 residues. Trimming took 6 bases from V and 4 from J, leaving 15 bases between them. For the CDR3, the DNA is TGTGCCAGCAGGGCTGGGGGGGCATTCTATGGCTACACCTTC. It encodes CASRAGGAFYGYTF.

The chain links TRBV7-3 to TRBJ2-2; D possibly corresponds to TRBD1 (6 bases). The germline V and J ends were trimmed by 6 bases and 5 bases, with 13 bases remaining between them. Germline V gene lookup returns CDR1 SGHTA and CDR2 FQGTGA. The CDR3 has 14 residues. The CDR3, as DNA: TGTGCCAGCAGATACGCAGGGGATACCGGGGAGCTGTTTTTT. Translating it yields CASRYAGDTGELFF.

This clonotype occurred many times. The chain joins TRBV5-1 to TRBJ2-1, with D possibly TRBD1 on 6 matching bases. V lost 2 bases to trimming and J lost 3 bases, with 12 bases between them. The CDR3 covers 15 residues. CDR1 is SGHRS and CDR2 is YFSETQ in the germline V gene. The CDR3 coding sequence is TGCGCCAGCAGCTTCGGACAGTCGGTCTACAATGAGCAGTTCTTC. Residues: CASSFGQSVYNEQFF.

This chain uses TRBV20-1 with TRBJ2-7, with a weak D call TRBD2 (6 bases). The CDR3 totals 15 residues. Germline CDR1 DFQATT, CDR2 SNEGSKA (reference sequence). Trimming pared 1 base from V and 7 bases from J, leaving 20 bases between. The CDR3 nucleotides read TGCAGTGCTAGAGTACCGGGACTCACTGAGCTAGAGCAGTACTTC. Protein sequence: CSARVPGLTELEQYF.

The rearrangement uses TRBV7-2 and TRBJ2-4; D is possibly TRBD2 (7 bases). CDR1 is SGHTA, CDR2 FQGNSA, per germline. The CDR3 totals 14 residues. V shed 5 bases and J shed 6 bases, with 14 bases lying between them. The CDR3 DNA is TGTGCCAGCAGCCAGGGGAGGGTTGGAAACATTCAGTACTTC. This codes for CASSQGRVGNIQYF.

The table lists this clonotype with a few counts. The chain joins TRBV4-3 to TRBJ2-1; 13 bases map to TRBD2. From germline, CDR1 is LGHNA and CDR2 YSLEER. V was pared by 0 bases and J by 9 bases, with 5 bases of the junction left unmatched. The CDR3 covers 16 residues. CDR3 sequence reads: CASSQDWTSGSSEQFF. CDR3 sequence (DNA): TGCGCCAGCAGCCAAGATTGGACTAGCGGGAGTAGTGAGCAGTTCTTC.

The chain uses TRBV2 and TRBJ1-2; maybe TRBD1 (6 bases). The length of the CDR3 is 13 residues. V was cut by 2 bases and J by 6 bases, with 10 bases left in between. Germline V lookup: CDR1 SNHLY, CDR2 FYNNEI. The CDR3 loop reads CASSERGAHGYTF. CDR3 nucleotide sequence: TGTGCCAGCAGTGAACGGGGGGCGCATGGCTACACCTTC.

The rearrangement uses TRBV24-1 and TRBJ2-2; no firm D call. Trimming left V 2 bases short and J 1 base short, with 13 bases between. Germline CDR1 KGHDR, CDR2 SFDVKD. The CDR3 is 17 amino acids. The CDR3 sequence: CATSDWPKRGNTGELFF. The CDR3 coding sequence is TGTGCCACCAGTGATTGGCCGAAGCGAGGGAACACCGGGGAGCTGTTTTTT.